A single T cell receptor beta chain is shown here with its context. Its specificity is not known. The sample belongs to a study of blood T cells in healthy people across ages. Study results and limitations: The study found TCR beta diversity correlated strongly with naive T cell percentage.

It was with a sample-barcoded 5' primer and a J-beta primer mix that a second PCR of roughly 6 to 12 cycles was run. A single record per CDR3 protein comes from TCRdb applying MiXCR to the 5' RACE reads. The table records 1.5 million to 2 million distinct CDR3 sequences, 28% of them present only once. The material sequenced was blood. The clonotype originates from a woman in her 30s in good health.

CDR3 in DNA: TGTGCCAGCAGCCATGCCACTGGGGGGAAGCAGGTGGCTTTCTTT. Its protein is CASSHATGGKQVAFF. The chain carries TRBV7-9 and TRBJ1-1; tentative D call: TRBD1 (5 bases). Between the trimmed V and J ends, which lost 5 bases and 11 bases, there was a span of 24 bases. CDR3 length equals 15 residues. Germline values: CDR1 SEHNR, CDR2 FQNEAQ (reference sequence). Together with reference TRBV7-9 and TRBJ1-1, the CDR3 gives the full variable domain: DTGVSQNPRHKITKRGQNVTFRCDPISEHNRLYWYRQTLGQGPEFLTYFQNEAQLEKSRLLSDRFSAERPKGSFSTLEIQRTEQGDSAMYLCASSHATGGKQVAFFGQGTRLTVV.